The 19 T cell receptor beta chains listed next were all sequenced from one sample in a study of shared clonotypes between healthy human individuals. Data came from immunoSEQ multiplex PCR; TCRdb stores just in-frame clones and leaves some out. The table includes around 1.6 million clones, approximately 98% detected once. Source material: naive CD4+ T cells sorted from blood. Subset of the sample: CD45RA+ positively selected. The receptors shown here come from a man younger than 40 in good health.

The chain links TRBV5-5 to TRBJ2-5; D ambiguous. Germline V gives CDR1 SGHKS, CDR2 YYEKEE (reference sequence). Trimming cost V 4 bases and J 8 bases, with 24 bases left between them. The CDR3 spans 16 residues. DNA of the CDR3: TGTGCCAGCAGCAAAATCGCGCAACAGCCCCCAGTTACCCAGTACTTC. This translates into CASSKIAQQPPVTQYF.

This chain connects TRBV19 to TRBJ1-5; D is ambiguous. V was pared by 2 bases and J by 0 bases, with 5 bases between. There are 14 residues in the CDR3. Germline V gene lookup returns CDR1 LNHDA and CDR2 SQIVND (reference sequence). This chain's CDR3 is CASSIRHSNQPQHF. The CDR3 DNA sequence: TGTGCCAGTAGTATACGGCATAGCAATCAGCCCCAGCATTTT. The full variable domain, with the rest looked up from reference TRBV19 and TRBJ1-5, is DGGITQSPKYLFRKEGQNVTLSCEQNLNHDAMYWYRQDPGQGLRLIYYSQIVNDFQKGDIAEGYSVSREKKESFPLTVTSAQKNPTAFYLCASSIRHSNQPQHFGDGTRLSIL.

The chain joins TRBV6-6 to TRBJ2-1; TRBD2 agrees at 8 bases. The germline V gene encodes CDR1 MNHNY and CDR2 SVGAGI (reference sequence). This CDR3 is built from 16 residues. The V segment lost 4 bases and the J segment 10 bases; nucleotides outside the gene matches: 15. The CDR3 coding sequence is TGTGCCAGCAGTTCAAGTAGTACGGGAGGGCTGTTAGAGCAGTTCTTC. This codes for CASSSSSTGGLLEQFF.

V usage is TRBV14 and J usage is TRBJ2-7, with TRBD1 matching over 11 bases. Losses at the gene ends were 1 base for V and 6 bases for J; bases not matched to a gene: 5. Germline V CDR1 and CDR2: SGHDN, FVKESK. This CDR3 contains 15 residues. The DNA of the CDR3 is TGTGCCAGCAGCCAAGTTCATGGGACAGGGGGCGAGCAGTACTTC. This codes for CASSQVHGTGGEQYF. Full variable domain (rest looked up from reference TRBV14 and TRBJ2-7): EAGVTQFPSHSVIEKGQTVTLRCDPISGHDNLYWYRRVMGKEIKFLLHFVKESKQDESGMPNNRFLAERTGGTYSTLKVQPAELEDSGVYFCASSQVHGTGGEQYFGPGTRLTVT.

The CDR3 reads CASIRDSTNYGYTF. The CDR3 DNA reads TGTGCCAGCATACGGGACAGTACTAACTATGGCTACACCTTC. The V call is TRBV2, the J call TRBJ1-2; 7 bases match TRBD1. Trimming at V came to 7 bases and at J to 0 bases, leaving 5 bases not matched to a gene. Germline assignment: CDR1 SNHLY and CDR2 FYNNEI. The CDR3 consists of 14 residues.

V usage is TRBV27 and J usage is TRBJ2-7, with D perhaps TRBD1 (5 bases). The CDR3 spans 15 residues. V gave up 4 bases and J gave up 1 base, with 14 bases separating them. Germline lookup yields CDR1 MNHEY and CDR2 SMNVEV (reference sequence). The CDR3 region is CASSSQGYPSYEQYF. The CDR3 DNA reads as TGTGCCAGCAGTTCTCAGGGATATCCATCCTACGAGCAGTACTTC.

This chain links TRBV10-3 with TRBJ1-1; D possibly corresponds to TRBD1 (6 bases). CDR1 is ENHRY, CDR2 SYGVKD, per germline. The CDR3 spans 14 residues. Trimming removed 2 bases at V and 1 base at J, with 8 bases between. The CDR3 here is CAISETGQNTEAFF. CDR3 DNA sequence: TGTGCCATCAGTGAGACGGGACAGAACACTGAAGCTTTCTTT.

The chain carries TRBV29-1 and TRBJ2-1; D uncertain. In germline, CDR1 is SQVTM, CDR2 ANQGSEA. The CDR3 extends over 10 amino acids. The V and J ends lost 5 bases and 3 bases respectively, with 2 bases between them. The CDR3 spells CSVSYNEQFF. The DNA for the CDR3 is TGCAGCGTTAGCTACAATGAGCAGTTCTTC.

V and J are TRBV29-1 and TRBJ2-5; D may match TRBD1 or TRBD2 (5 bases each). V was cut by 6 bases and J by 1 base, with 18 bases left in between. Germline CDR1 SQVTM, CDR2 ANQGSEA. This CDR3 region has 15 residues. Here the CDR3 reads CSVHPGPVIQETQYF. The CDR3 bases are TGCAGCGTACACCCGGGACCCGTTATCCAAGAGACCCAGTACTTC.

The chain combines TRBV4-1 with TRBJ2-7; the D gene is possibly TRBD1 (5 bases). Germline values: CDR1 MGHRA, CDR2 YSYEKL. The CDR3 has 14 residues. V gave up 0 bases and J gave up 4 bases, with 10 bases separating them. The CDR3 DNA is TGCGCCAGCAGCCAAGAAGACAGAGATTACGAGCAGTACTTC. Its translation: CASSQEDRDYEQYF.

V gene TRBV28 combines with J gene TRBJ2-1; 13 nucleotides match TRBD2. Germline CDR1 MDHEN, CDR2 SYDVKM. The ends lost 5 bases at V and 9 bases at J; junction bases unmatched: 7. This CDR3 spans 15 amino acids. The CDR3 is CASSPGLAGAGEQFF. The CDR3 DNA reads TGTGCCAGCAGTCCCGGACTAGCGGGAGCTGGTGAGCAGTTCTTC.

The chain recombines TRBV9 with TRBJ1-2; D may be TRBD1 (5 bases). The CDR3 loop spans 14 amino acids. CDR1 and CDR2 (germline): SGDLS, YYNGEE. The V end was cut by 2 bases, the J end by 7 bases, with 15 bases between. CDR3: CASSVDYRSGGYTF. The CDR3 region has the DNA TGTGCCAGCAGCGTGGATTACAGGTCGGGTGGCTACACCTTC.

The V and J genes are TRBV4-1 and TRBJ1-5, with no clear D. The V and J ends lost 3 bases and 1 base respectively, with 7 bases between them. The CDR3 extends over 14 amino acids. The V gene's germline CDR1 is MGHRA and CDR2 YSYEKL. The CDR3 DNA sequence: TGCGCCAGCAGCCACAGACACAGCAATCAGCCCCAGCATTTT. Protein sequence: CASSHRHSNQPQHF.

The rearrangement uses TRBV10-1 and TRBJ2-7; D possibly uses TRBD1 or TRBD2 (5 bases each). This CDR3 spans 14 amino acids. The germline CDR1 and CDR2 sequences are WNHNN and SYGVQD (reference sequence). Trimming shortened V by 5 bases and J by 5 bases, and 16 bases separated the two germline ends. The CDR3 coding sequence is TGCGCCAGCAGTACGGACTCAAGAGGGGACGAGCAGTACTTC. Its translation: CASSTDSRGDEQYF.

Note on this clone: Distinct nucleotide sequences in the sample also encode this CDR3. The CDR3 spells CASSLYLAGVNEQFF. DNA of the CDR3: TGTGCCAGCAGTTTATACCTAGCGGGAGTCAATGAGCAGTTCTTC. V gene TRBV27 combines with J gene TRBJ2-1; the match to TRBD2 covers 10 bases. Germline loops: CDR1 MNHEY, CDR2 SMNVEV (reference sequence). The CDR3 has 15 residues. Trimming cost V 1 base and J 6 bases; bases outside gene matches: 3.

The chain employs TRBV19 and TRBJ2-5, with 8 nucleotides matching TRBD2. This CDR3 region has 13 residues. J gave up 4 bases and V 5 bases, and 3 bases lay outside the gene matches. Germline CDR1 reads LNHDA; CDR2 reads SQIVND (reference sequence). CDR3 sequence reads: CASSPSGRETQYF. CDR3 sequence (DNA): TGTGCCAGTAGTCCCAGCGGGAGAGAGACCCAGTACTTC.

The chain joins TRBV9 to TRBJ1-2; no firm D call. Trimming took off 4 bases at V and 4 bases at J, with 8 bases between the two ends. CDR1 is SGDLS, CDR2 YYNGEE, per germline. The CDR3 consists of 12 residues. The CDR3 spells CASSPGLYGYTF. The DNA for the CDR3 is TGTGCCAGCAGCCCTGGACTCTATGGCTACACCTTC.

Note on this clone: Additional DNA sequences in this sample encode the identical CDR3. The chain is built from TRBV18 and TRBJ2-7; 10 nucleotides agree with TRBD1. CDR3 length equals 14 residues. Losses at the gene ends were 2 bases for V and 2 bases for J; bases not matched to a gene: 0. Germline V gene sequence: CDR1 KGHSH, CDR2 LQKENI. CDR3 in amino acids: CASSPGTGAYEQYF. The CDR3 DNA is TGTGCCAGCTCACCAGGGACAGGGGCCTACGAGCAGTACTTC.

V usage is TRBV5-6 and J usage is TRBJ1-1; 7 nucleotides line up with TRBD1. This CDR3 comprises 15 residues. In germline, CDR1 is SGHDT, CDR2 YYEEEE. J gave up 1 base and V 4 bases, and 7 bases lay outside the gene matches. CDR3 protein: CASSLKNRGNTEAFF. In DNA, the CDR3 is TGTGCCAGCAGCCTAAAAAACAGGGGGAACACTGAAGCTTTCTTT. Complete variable domain (other parts from reference TRBV5-6 and TRBJ1-1): DAGVTQSPTHLIKTRGQQVTLRCSPKSGHDTVSWYQQALGQGPQFIFQYYEEEERQRGNFPDRFSGHQFPNYSSELNVNALLLGDSALYLCASSLKNRGNTEAFFGQGTRLTVV.